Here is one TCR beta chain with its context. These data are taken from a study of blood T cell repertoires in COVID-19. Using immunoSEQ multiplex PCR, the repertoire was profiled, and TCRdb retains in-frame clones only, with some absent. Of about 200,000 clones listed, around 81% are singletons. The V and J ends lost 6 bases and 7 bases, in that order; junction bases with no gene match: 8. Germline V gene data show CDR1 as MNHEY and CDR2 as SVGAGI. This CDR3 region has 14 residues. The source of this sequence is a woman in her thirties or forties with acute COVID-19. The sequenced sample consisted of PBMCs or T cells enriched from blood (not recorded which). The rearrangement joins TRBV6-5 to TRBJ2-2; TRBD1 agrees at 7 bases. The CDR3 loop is CASRKTGWDGELFF. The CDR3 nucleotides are TGTGCCAGCAGGAAGACAGGGTGGGACGGGGAGCTGTTTTTT.